The entry below gives a single TCR beta chain sequence along with its context. V lost 5 bases and J lost 6; bases outside the gene matches: 5. The CDR3 length is 14 residues. Germline V gene sequence: CDR1 MNHEY, CDR2 SVGAGI. The data belong to a study of shared clonotypes between healthy human individuals. Only CD45RO-negative cells positively selected for CCR7 counted as naive CD8 cells, so terminally differentiated effector memory CD45RA+ cells were excluded. Here immunoSEQ multiplex PCR was the method, and the copy in TCRdb shows in-frame clones only, minus some. This sample carries around 560,000 clones, roughly 96% of them seen once, and the ten largest clones take approximately 0.11%.

This rearrangement joins TRBV6-5 to TRBJ2-2; 8 positions agree with TRBD2. Specimen: naive CD8+ T cells sorted from blood. The sequence derives from a woman in her 30s in good health. The CDR3 DNA follows: TGTGCCAGCAGTGTTATAGCGGGACCCGGGGAGCTGTTTTTT. It codes for CASSVIAGPGELFF.